In its sample, the clone carrying this T cell receptor beta chain was seen a few times. Its cognate antigen is unknown. Expressed TCRB transcripts got sequenced, as all isolated RNA was reverse transcribed. Only in-frame clones appear in the TCRdb table, and some are missing; sequencing was by immunoSEQ multiplex PCR. Of fewer than 400,000 clones listed, 6.5% to 10% are singletons. This record belongs to a study of beta chain features in type 1 diabetes. Findings of the study overall: The study found fewer insertions and more deletions at VDJ junctions in type 1 diabetes patients.

In germline, CDR1 is SGHTA, CDR2 FQGTGA. Trimming at V came to 4 bases and at J to 0 bases, leaving 10 bases not matched to a gene. The CDR3 is 17 amino acids. The clonotype originates from a woman aged 18-29 years in good health. Material: central memory CD4+ T cells from blood. The rearrangement uses TRBV7-3 and TRBJ2-3; the match to TRBD1 covers 7 bases. The CDR3 reads CASSSPTDRASTDTQYF. DNA of the CDR3: TGTGCCAGCAGCTCCCCCACTGACAGGGCGAGCACAGATACGCAGTATTTT.